One and the same sample provided the 27 T cell receptor beta chains below, sequenced in a study of OX40 agonist ivuxolimab in advanced cancers. Only in-frame clones appear in the TCRdb table, and some are missing; sequencing was by immunoSEQ multiplex PCR. The data show some 84,000 clones, nearly 90% seen once. The source was CD4+ or CD8+ T cells sorted from blood, collected in a trial of the OX40 agonist ivuxolimab. These receptor sequences come from an adult with an advanced solid tumor such as melanoma, head and neck, liver or kidney cancer.

The chain combines TRBV5-1 with TRBJ2-7; a possible D gene is TRBD2 (7 bases). The CDR3 extends over 13 amino acids. The germline V gene encodes CDR1 SGHRS and CDR2 YFSETQ. The ends were cut back, 0 bases at V and 6 bases at J, with 10 bases in the middle. CDR3 sequence: CASSLAGGREQYF. The CDR3 region has the DNA TGCGCCAGCAGCTTGGCCGGGGGGCGCGAGCAGTACTTC.

The chain carries TRBV11-2 and TRBJ2-5; D is tentatively TRBD1 or TRBD2 (6 bases each). The CDR3 runs to 13 residues. Germline V gives CDR1 SGHAT, CDR2 FQNNGV. V lost 0 bases, J lost 8 bases, and 10 bases lay in between. DNA of the CDR3: TGTGCCAGCAGCTTAGAACGGGGGCGAACCCAGTACTTC. Translation: CASSLERGRTQYF. Drawing the rest from reference TRBV11-2 and TRBJ2-5, the complete variable domain is EAGVAQSPRYKIIEKRQSVAFWCNPISGHATLYWYQQILGQGPKLLIQFQNNGVVDDSQLPKDRFSAERLKGVDSTLKIQPAKLEDSAVYLCASSLERGRTQYFGPGTRLLVL.

V is TRBV2 and J is TRBJ2-3; 10 bases match TRBD2. Germline V gives CDR1 SNHLY, CDR2 FYNNEI. Trimming cost V 4 bases and J 2 bases; bases outside gene matches: 3. CDR3 length equals 15 residues. CDR3 loop: CASSALAGTTDTQYF. The CDR3 nucleotides are TGTGCCAGCAGTGCACTAGCGGGAACCACAGATACGCAGTATTTT.

The CDR3 DNA follows: TGTGCCAGCACTACGAACACTGAAGCTTTCTTT. Its protein is CASTTNTEAFF. The rearrangement joins TRBV28 to TRBJ1-1; D call uncertain. V was cut by 7 bases and J by 1 base, with 4 bases left in between. From germline, CDR1 is MDHEN and CDR2 SYDVKM. The CDR3 totals 11 residues.

The V and J genes are TRBV5-1 and TRBJ2-7; 7 positions agree with TRBD1. Germline V gene lookup returns CDR1 SGHRS and CDR2 YFSETQ. Trimming removed 4 bases from V and 5 bases from J; junction bases left unmatched: 12. The CDR3 spans 15 residues. Here the CDR3 DNA reads TGCGCCAGCAGCCCTTCTGGACAGGATTTCCACGAGCAGTACTTC. This gives the protein CASSPSGQDFHEQYF.

The chain combines TRBV6-1 with TRBJ2-3; D is tentatively TRBD1 or TRBD2 (6 bases each). The CDR3 extends over 13 amino acids. CDR1 and CDR2 (germline): MNHNS, SASEGT. The germline V and J ends were trimmed by 4 bases and 10 bases, with 15 bases remaining between them. The DNA of the CDR3 is TGTGCCAGCAGTGGTGTAGCGGCAGGGGCGCAGTATTTT. Its translation is CASSGVAAGAQYF.

This rearrangement joins TRBV4-1 to TRBJ1-2, with TRBD1 matching 8 bases. V lost 4 bases and J lost 4; bases outside the gene matches: 5. Germline values: CDR1 MGHRA, CDR2 YSYEKL. The CDR3 has 14 residues. The CDR3 DNA reads as TGCGCCAGCAGCCTACAGGGGGACGGCTATGGCTACACCTTC. It yields the protein CASSLQGDGYGYTF.

J is TRBJ1-4 and V is TRBV9; 11 nucleotides agree with TRBD1. This CDR3 spans 15 amino acids. V gave up 4 bases and J gave up 8 bases; unmatched junction bases: 7. Per germline, CDR1 SGDLS and CDR2 YYNGEE. CDR3 in DNA: TGTGCCAGCAGCCCAGGGACAGGGGGTGAGGAAAAACTGTTTTTT. Its protein is CASSPGTGGEEKLFF.

This clone was seen only a few times. The V and J genes are TRBV29-1 and TRBJ1-1; D possibly corresponds to TRBD1 (5 bases). The CDR3 sequence is 13 residues long. Germline V gives CDR1 SQVTM, CDR2 ANQGSEA. V was cut by 6 bases and J by 0 bases, with 11 bases left in between. As DNA, the CDR3 is TGCAGCGTCGTAGGGGTCGTGAACACTGAAGCTTTCTTT. Translating gives CSVVGVVNTEAFF.

The rearrangement links TRBV13 to TRBJ2-7; 10 bases are shared with TRBD2. In germline, CDR1 is PRHDT, CDR2 FYEKMQ (reference sequence). This CDR3 comprises 15 residues. V lost 4 bases and J lost 5; bases outside the gene matches: 8. This CDR3 is CASSYRAGGPHEQYF. The CDR3 region has the DNA TGTGCCAGCAGCTACCGAGCGGGAGGGCCCCACGAGCAGTACTTC.

CDR3 nucleotide sequence: TGCGCCAGCAGCTTGGCTGGGGCGGAGTACAATGAGCAGTTCTTC. Amino acid sequence: CASSLAGAEYNEQFF. The J gene is TRBJ2-1, the V gene TRBV5-1, with D tentatively TRBD1 (5 bases). V lost 0 bases and J 4 bases, leaving 11 bases between the germline ends. CDR1 and CDR2 from the germline V gene are SGHRS and YFSETQ. CDR3 length: 15 amino acids.

This clone was seen a few times. The V gene is TRBV15, the J gene TRBJ2-2; 14 nucleotides align to TRBD2. With V trimmed by 3 bases and J by 3 bases, 0 bases remained unmatched. This CDR3 is 16 amino acids long. Germline V gene lookup returns CDR1 LNHNV and CDR2 YYDKDF (reference sequence). In DNA form, the CDR3 reads TGTGCCACCAGCAGGGGACTAGCGGGAGACACCGGGGAGCTGTTTTTT. Translated, it gives CATSRGLAGDTGELFF.

The rearrangement uses TRBV9 and TRBJ2-3; a weak D match, TRBD1 (6 bases). Germline V lookup: CDR1 SGDLS, CDR2 YYNGEE. The CDR3 runs to 17 residues. Trimming stripped 0 bases from V and 7 bases from J, with 21 bases between. DNA of the CDR3: TGTGCCAGCAGCGTAGAGATCCGGGGACACCCAGGGAATACGCAGTATTTT. This encodes CASSVEIRGHPGNTQYF.

J is TRBJ2-2 and V is TRBV7-9; D is uncertain. The CDR3 runs 13 residues. Germline V gene data show CDR1 as SEHNR and CDR2 as FQNEAQ (reference sequence). V was shortened by 5 bases and J by 0 bases, with 4 bases between the two germline ends. CDR3 protein: CASSTANTGELFF. CDR3 nucleotide sequence: TGTGCCAGCAGCACAGCGAACACCGGGGAGCTGTTTTTT.

The chain has TRBV28 and TRBJ2-7; unclear D gene. CDR1 is MDHEN and CDR2 is SYDVKM in the germline V gene. V gave up 3 bases and J gave up 0 bases, with 9 bases separating them. The CDR3 totals 14 residues. This CDR3 is CASSLPGSSYEQYF. CDR3 DNA: TGTGCCAGCAGTTTGCCGGGCAGCTCCTACGAGCAGTACTTC.

Remarks on this clone: The junction departs from germline at one end; a sequencing error may be responsible. The chain combines TRBV5-6 with TRBJ1-6; TRBD1 matches 10 bases. Germline CDR1 reads SGHDT; CDR2 reads YYEEEE. The length of the CDR3 is 14 residues. The CDR3 protein is CASNLGTGVSPLHF. CDR3 sequence (DNA): TGTGCCAGCAACTTGGGGACAGGGGTTTCACCCCTCCACTTT. The variable domain in full, with the rest retrieved from reference TRBV5-6 and TRBJ1-6, is DAGVTQSPTHLIKTRGQQVTLRCSPKSGHDTVSWYQQALGQGPQFIFQYYEEEERQRGNFPDRFSGHQFPNYSSELNVNALLLGDSALYLCASNLGTGVSPLHFGNGTRLTVT.

This chain uses TRBV10-3 with TRBJ1-1, with D possibly matching TRBD1 (6 bases). CDR3 length: 14 amino acids. Looked up from germline, CDR1 is ENHRY and CDR2 is SYGVKD. The germline V and J ends were trimmed by 3 bases and 1 base, with 9 bases remaining between them. CDR3 protein: CAISELTGNTEAFF. Written as DNA, the CDR3 is TGTGCCATCAGTGAACTGACAGGGAACACTGAAGCTTTCTTT.

The chain joins TRBV18 to TRBJ2-5, with 8 bases aligning to TRBD2. CDR1 is KGHSH and CDR2 is LQKENI in the germline V gene. The CDR3 is made up of 15 amino acids. Losses at the gene ends were 3 bases for V and 4 bases for J; bases not matched to a gene: 7. This CDR3 is CASSPQTGGAETQYF. The CDR3 nucleotides are TGTGCCAGCTCACCCCAAACGGGGGGGGCAGAGACCCAGTACTTC.

The rearrangement links TRBV5-4 to TRBJ1-1; D remains ambiguous. The germline CDR1 and CDR2 sequences are SGHNT and YYREEE (reference sequence). The CDR3 totals 13 residues. V was trimmed by 0 bases and J by 11 bases, leaving 14 bases between them. The CDR3 coding sequence is TGTGCCAGCAGCTTGGCCGACGGGCTCGAGGCTTTCTTT. This gives the protein CASSLADGLEAFF.

V usage is TRBV18 and J usage is TRBJ1-6; D is undetermined. Per the germline V gene, CDR1 is KGHSH and CDR2 is LQKENI. The CDR3 length is 15 residues. Trimming took 1 base from V and 5 from J, leaving 9 bases between them. CDR3 protein: CASSPRGPDNSPLHF. CDR3 DNA: TGTGCCAGCTCACCACGGGGTCCCGATAATTCACCCCTCCACTTT.

In this sample, this clone turned up a few times. The chain links TRBV7-2 to TRBJ2-2; D is unclear. CDR3 length: 11 residues. Trimming took off 3 bases at V and 7 bases at J, with 3 bases between the two ends. From germline, CDR1 is SGHTA and CDR2 FQGNSA. DNA of the CDR3: TGTGCCAGCAGCTTTGTCGGGGAGCTGTTTTTT. This encodes CASSFVGELFF.

The chain couples TRBV5-1 to TRBJ2-1; tentatively, D is TRBD2 (5 bases). The CDR3 is made up of 12 amino acids. Between the trimmed V and J ends, which lost 6 bases and 8 bases, there was a span of 12 bases. Germline V gene sequence: CDR1 SGHRS, CDR2 YFSETQ. The DNA for the CDR3 is TGCGCCAGCACCGTGATGGGAGATGAGCAGTTCTTC. This encodes CASTVMGDEQFF. The full variable domain, in which reference TRBV5-1 and TRBJ2-1 provide the parts outside the CDR3, is KAGVTQTPRYLIKTRGQQVTLSCSPISGHRSVSWYQQTPGQGLQFLFEYFSETQRNKGNFPGRFSGRQFSNSRSEMNVSTLELGDSALYLCASTVMGDEQFFGPGTRLTVL.

V is TRBV5-1 and J is TRBJ2-7, with 12 nucleotides matching TRBD1. V shed 3 bases and J 7 bases; nucleotides not matched to a gene: 11. CDR1 is SGHRS, CDR2 YFSETQ, per germline. CDR3 length: 16 residues. The CDR3 nucleotides read TGCGCCAGCAGCTCCCCGGCGGGACAGGGGGCACGGGAGCAGTACTTC. Protein product: CASSSPAGQGAREQYF.

V usage is TRBV27 and J usage is TRBJ2-2; the D is unclear. V lost 5 bases, J lost 1 base, and 8 bases lay in between. The CDR3 loop spans 14 amino acids. Germline CDR1 and CDR2: MNHEY and SMNVEV (reference sequence). This chain's CDR3 is CASSPRRNTGELFF. The CDR3 nucleotides are TGTGCCAGCAGTCCCCGACGGAACACCGGGGAGCTGTTTTTT.

V usage is TRBV4-1 and J usage is TRBJ1-6; TRBD1 aligns across 7 bases. The CDR3 is 16 residues long. Losses at the gene ends were 0 bases for V and 6 bases for J; bases not matched to a gene: 5. Germline-derived CDR1 and CDR2 are MGHRA and YSYEKL. In DNA, the CDR3 is TGCGCCAGCAGCCAAGAAAGGGGGCGCCTTAATTCACCCCTCCACTTT. Amino acids: CASSQERGRLNSPLHF.

The chain joins TRBV19 to TRBJ2-7; maybe TRBD2 (6 bases). V was pared by 3 bases and J by 5 bases, with 17 bases between. This CDR3 comprises 15 residues. The germline gives CDR1 LNHDA, CDR2 SQIVND (reference sequence). CDR3 protein: CASSILGGVPNEQYF. In DNA form, the CDR3 reads TGTGCCAGTAGTATTTTAGGAGGGGTCCCCAACGAGCAGTACTTC.

V usage is TRBV7-2 and J usage is TRBJ2-7, with 15 nucleotides matching TRBD2. The CDR3 spans 16 residues. J gave up 7 bases and V 5 bases, and 9 bases lay outside the gene matches. Germline values: CDR1 SGHTA, CDR2 FQGNSA. The CDR3, as DNA: TGTGCCAGCAGCATAGGACTAGCGGGAGGGCCGTCTGAGCAGTACTTC. Translating it yields CASSIGLAGGPSEQYF.